Listed below are T cell receptor beta chains from one sample, sequenced in a study of blood T cell repertoires in COVID-19. Sequenced by immunoSEQ multiplex PCR; TCRdb stores in-frame clones only, minus some. The data contain approximately 130,000 clones, approximately 84% of them singletons. Sequencing was performed on peripheral blood. All receptors derive from a woman between 45 and 60 years old who had recovered from COVID-19. The CDR3 runs from the conserved cysteine through the conserved F or W. The D gene is left open where the match is weak. Only part of the rows carry a size: once, few, many, or a class if the clone is expanded.

j_gene | v_gene | d_gene | abundance | CDR3nt | CDR3aa
TRBJ2-5 | TRBV16 | NA | NA | TGTGCCAGCAGCCAATTGGTAGGACAACAAGAGACCCAGTACTTC | CASSQLVGQQETQYF
TRBJ2-3 | TRBV3-1/TRBV3-2 | NA | NA | TGTGCCAGCACCTTAGGGGGCACAGATACGCAGTATTTT | CASTLGGTDTQYF
TRBJ2-1 | TRBV5-4 | TRBD1 | few | TGTGCCAGCAGCCACCAAGACAGGGTACGGGGCAATGAGCAGTTCTTC | CASSHQDRVRGNEQFF
TRBJ2-1 | TRBV11-3 | NA | NA | TGTGCCAGCAGACTGTACGGGACTTCAACCTACAATGAGCAGTTCTTC | CASRLYGTSTYNEQFF
TRBJ2-5 | TRBV5-1 | TRBD1 | once | TGCGCCAGCAGCTTTCAGGGGGACCAAGAGACCCAGTACTTC | CASSFQGDQETQYF
TRBJ2-7 | TRBV27 | TRBD2 | few | TGTGCCAGCAGTTTTCCGAGCGGGGGGCCCGTGATCAAGTACGAGCAGTACTTC | CASSFPSGGPVIKYEQYF
TRBJ2-3 | TRBV5-1 | NA | NA | TGCGCCAGCAGCTTGGAGTGGGGCGGACAAGATACGCAGTATTTT | CASSLEWGGQDTQYF
TRBJ1-4 | TRBV2 | NA | few | TGTGCCAGCAGTTTCGGGACTGTCCGCTCTAATGAAAAACTGTTTTTT | CASSFGTVRSNEKLFF
TRBJ1-1 | TRBV3-1/TRBV3-2 | NA | few | TGTGCCAGCAGCCAAGAAGCTGGACAGAAAGCTTTCTTT | CASSQEAGQKAFF
TRBJ1-1 | TRBV7-9 | NA | NA | TGTGCCAGCAGCGGGGACTCGAACACTGAAGCTTTCTTT | CASSGDSNTEAFF
TRBJ1-6 | TRBV7-2 | TRBD1 | NA | TGTGCCAGCAGCTTAGAGTTACAGGGGGCCTGGAATTCACCCCTCCACTTT | CASSLELQGAWNSPLHF
TRBJ1-1 | TRBV18 | TRBD1 | NA | TGTGCCAGCTCACGGGGACAGCCTAGGGAGAACACTGAAGCTTTCTTT | CASSRGQPRENTEAFF
TRBJ2-7 | TRBV7-9 | NA | few | TGTGCCAGCAGCTTAGCCGTATTAGAGGTGCAGTACTTC | CASSLAVLEVQYF
TRBJ2-1 | TRBV3-1/TRBV3-2 | TRBD2 | NA | TGTGCCAGCAGCCAACCTAGCGGGGGGAAGAATGAGCAGTTCTTC | CASSQPSGGKNEQFF
TRBJ2-5 | TRBV2 | TRBD2 | NA | TGTGCCAGCAGTACTCAGCGGGGACAAGAGACCCAGTACTTC | CASSTQRGQETQYF
TRBJ2-5 | TRBV12-5 | TRBD2 | once | TGTGCTAGTGGTTTGGTCCCCGACGGACTAGCGGGGCACCAAGAGACCCAGTACTTC | CASGLVPDGLAGHQETQYF
TRBJ2-7 | TRBV12-5 | TRBD1 | NA | TGTGCTAGTGGTTTGGTGGCTCTGGGACAGATAAACTTC | CASGLVALGQINF
TRBJ2-1 | TRBV29-1 | NA | NA | TGCAGCGTTGGTTTGGTTAGAGGGAATGAGCAGTTCTTC | CSVGLVRGNEQFF
TRBJ2-5 | TRBV5-5 | TRBD1 | NA | TGTGCCAGCAGCTTTCCTACAGGGGGAGAGGAGACCCAGTACTTC | CASSFPTGGEETQYF
TRBJ1-2 | TRBV19 | NA | NA | TGTGCCAGTAGTATAGACAGGTCGTCTAACTATGGCTACACCTTC | CASSIDRSSNYGYTF
TRBJ2-1 | TRBV20-1 | NA | NA | TGCAGTGCTAGTCCTCACGGGGACAATGAGCAGTTCTTC | CSASPHGDNEQFF
TRBJ1-2 | TRBV12-3/TRBV12-4 | NA | NA | TGTGCCAGCAGGTTCGGGGAGGCTGGCTACACCTTC | CASRFGEAGYTF
TRBJ1-2 | TRBV29-1 | NA | NA | TGCAGCGCTACGGGGGGCGCGGGATATGGCTACACCTTC | CSATGGAGYGYTF
TRBJ2-1 | TRBV30 | NA | NA | TGTGCCTGGAGGGGCGGGCTCTACAATGAGCAGTTCTTC | CAWRGGLYNEQFF
TRBJ2-2 | TRBV5-1 | TRBD2 | once | TGCGCCAGCAGCTTAGTAGCGGGGGCGAACACCGGGGAGCTGTTTTTT | CASSLVAGANTGELFF
TRBJ1-2 | TRBV2 | NA | NA | TGTGCCAGCAGTGGGCACCAAAAGACAGTTTACACCTTC | CASSGHQKTVYTF
TRBJ1-2 | TRBV5-1 | TRBD1 | once | TGCGCCAGCAGCACGGGACAGATTGGCTACACCTTC | CASSTGQIGYTF
TRBJ2-2 | TRBV7-9 | NA | NA | TGTGCCAGCAGTCCGAATAGGGGGACCGGGGAGCTGTTTTTT | CASSPNRGTGELFF
TRBJ1-5 | TRBV5-3 | TRBD1 | NA | TGTGCCAGAAGCTTCAATCAGGGGGCGCCCGAAGGAAGCAATCAGCCCCAGCATTTT | CARSFNQGAPEGSNQPQHF
TRBJ2-7 | TRBV9 | TRBD2 | once | TGTGCCAGCAGCGTAGCACTAGCGGGAGTCTACGAGCAGTACTTC | CASSVALAGVYEQYF
TRBJ1-3 | TRBV4-1 | NA | NA | TGCGCCAGCAGCCCAATAAGTACAGGAAACACCATATATTTT | CASSPISTGNTIYF
TRBJ2-5 | TRBV9 | TRBD2 | NA | TGTGCCAGCAGCTCCCGCGGGGGGGCCCGGGAGACCCAGTACTTC | CASSSRGGARETQYF
TRBJ2-7 | TRBV2 | TRBD1 | NA | TGTGCCAGCATAGGGACAGTATCCTACGAGCAGTACTTC | CASIGTVSYEQYF
TRBJ2-5 | TRBV5-1 | TRBD1 | NA | TGCGCCAGCAGCTTGGCGGACAGGGTTGGGGAGACCCAGTACTTC | CASSLADRVGETQYF
TRBJ1-3 | TRBV5-5 | NA | NA | TGTGCCAGCAGCGGACAGACCTTCTCTGGAAACACCATATATTTT | CASSGQTFSGNTIYF
TRBJ1-5 | TRBV6-4 | NA | NA | TGTGCCAGCACAGGGCCCCCTGAGCCCCAGCATTTT | CASTGPPEPQHF
TRBJ1-2 | TRBV9 | TRBD1 | NA | TGTGCCAGCAGCGTGACAGGGGGCCTATATGGCTACACCTTC | CASSVTGGLYGYTF
TRBJ1-2 | TRBV7-8 | NA | NA | TGTGCCAGCAGCTCGCCGGGACACCGGCCTGGCTACACCTTC | CASSSPGHRPGYTF
TRBJ2-3 | TRBV5-6 | TRBD1 | NA | TGTGCCAGCAGCCTAGGGACAGGATACACAGATACGCAGTATTTT | CASSLGTGYTDTQYF
TRBJ1-2 | TRBV29-1 | TRBD1 | NA | TGCAGCGTCGGGGGGTCAGGGGGCATAGACTATGGCTACACCTTC | CSVGGSGGIDYGYTF
TRBJ2-1 | TRBV5-1 | TRBD2 | NA | TGCGCCAGCAGCATTAGCGGGAGGTACAATGAGCAGTTCTTC | CASSISGRYNEQFF
TRBJ1-2 | TRBV3-1/TRBV3-2 | TRBD1 | NA | TGTGCCAGCAGCCGAAACCTGAGACAGGGGGGAGGCTACACCTTC | CASSRNLRQGGGYTF
TRBJ1-2 | TRBV7-9 | NA | NA | TGTGCCAGCAGCTTAGGACAGAGCTATGGCTACACCTTC | CASSLGQSYGYTF
TRBJ2-7 | TRBV18 | NA | NA | TGTGCCAGCTCACCGATGACAGTTAGCGAGCAGTACTTC | CASSPMTVSEQYF
TRBJ2-7 | TRBV28 | TRBD1 | NA | TGTGCCAGCAGCTCCGGGACAGGGGGTTTCCACGAGCAGTACTTC | CASSSGTGGFHEQYF
TRBJ1-2 | TRBV20-1 | TRBD1 | NA | TGCAGTGCTAGTCGGGGACAGGCGAACTATGGCTACACCTTC | CSASRGQANYGYTF
TRBJ1-1 | TRBV5-1 | NA | once | TGCGCCAGCAGCCCTGCCCGGGGTGTAAGGCCTGAAGCTTTCTTT | CASSPARGVRPEAFF
TRBJ2-1 | TRBV19 | TRBD1 | NA | TGTGCCAGCTCGGGGGGACAGGGTCGGGACAATGAGCAGTTCTTC | CASSGGQGRDNEQFF
TRBJ1-1 | TRBV11-2 | NA | once | TGTGCCAGCAGCCTGGACATCTGGAACACTGAAGCTTTCTTT | CASSLDIWNTEAFF
TRBJ1-1 | TRBV6-2/TRBV6-3 | NA | NA | TGTGCCAGCAGTTACCTTTACACTGAAGCTTTCTTT | CASSYLYTEAFF
TRBJ1-2 | TRBV2 | NA | NA | TGTGCCAGCAGTGAAATGGCAGACTCCTATGGCTACACCTTC | CASSEMADSYGYTF